This T cell receptor (beta chain) was identified during a study of OX40 agonist ivuxolimab in advanced cancers. The overall study: Past anti-PD-1, anti-PD-L1 or anti-CTLA-4 therapy was accepted, and 40% had received some.

Assay used: immunoSEQ multiplex PCR; TCRdb lists only in-frame clones, some missing. The sample holds 50,000 to 65,000 clones, over 70% seen once. The germline V gene has CDR1 MDHEN and CDR2 SYDVKM. The V gene end was trimmed by 7 bases and the J gene end by 4 bases; junction bases not matched to a gene: 7. This CDR3 region has 13 residues. The timepoints at which blood was sampled were baseline, cycle 4 day 1, and cycle 7 day 1. General study points: Among the lowest peripheral clonal expansion occurred in 0.1-3.0 mg/kg partial responders. Averaging showed that CD8+ T cells had more expanded clones than CD4+ did.

In the case of this clone: The target antigen is unknown.

The gene calls are TRBV28 and TRBJ2-7; TRBD1 matches at 7 bases. The input for sequencing was CD4+ or CD8+ T cells sorted from blood, taken in a trial of the OX40 agonist ivuxolimab. The origin of this receptor is an adult with an advanced solid tumor such as melanoma, head and neck, liver or kidney cancer. The CDR3 sequence is CASTRQGVYEQYF. In DNA, the CDR3 is TGTGCCAGCACGAGACAGGGTGTTTACGAGCAGTACTTC.